This T cell receptor (beta chain) appears in the sequencing data of a study of cytomegalovirus exposure and HLA in healthy donors. Points from the study as a whole: A few CMV-associated chains were confirmed in vitro to be specific for CMV antigens. The study put some 150 TCR beta chains on its list as cytomegalovirus-associated.

Only in-frame clones appear in the TCRdb table, and some are missing; sequencing was by immunoSEQ multiplex PCR. The table lists a few hundred thousand clones, roughly 90% of them singletons. Separate from the roughly 710-subject first cohort, the roughly 120-subject validation cohort was the one that the donors belonged to. Remarks on this clone: Its antigen remains unknown.

Germline assignment: CDR1 KGHSH and CDR2 LQKENI. V gave up 3 bases and J gave up 5 bases; unmatched junction bases: 4. This CDR3 spans 14 amino acids. This rearrangement joins TRBV18 to TRBJ2-7; 10 bases line up with TRBD1. The sequence was obtained from a woman between 18 and 30 years old in good health and CMV-seronegative. Sequenced sample: PBMCs. The CDR3 sequence: CASSPGQGMDEQYF. The DNA of the CDR3 is TGTGCCAGCTCACCGGGACAGGGGATGGACGAGCAGTACTTC.